This T cell receptor beta chain was recovered during a study of OX40 agonist ivuxolimab in advanced cancers. Looking at the study overall: People in dose escalation had one of these cancers: hepatocellular carcinoma, melanoma, renal cell or head and neck cancer. Study-wide findings and caveats: The CD4+ and CD8+ T cells in the blood had expanded clonally by week 6 at 0.1 to 3.0 mg/kg.

Sequencing was performed with immunoSEQ multiplex PCR; in TCRdb, only in-frame clones are kept and a portion is missing. This table has more than 90,000 clones, approximately 80% appearing once. Comment on this clone: The antigen remains undetermined.

The sequence was collected from an adult with an advanced solid tumor such as melanoma, head and neck, liver or kidney cancer. Sequencing used CD4+ or CD8+ T cells sorted from blood, obtained in a trial of the OX40 agonist ivuxolimab.

Written as DNA, the CDR3 is TGCGCCAGCAGTGAGCAGGGGTCACCGGGAGATACGCAGTATTTT. Its translation is CASSEQGSPGDTQYF. The chain has TRBV10-2 and TRBJ2-3; tentative D call: TRBD1 (6 bases). The CDR3 covers 15 residues. The V gene's germline CDR1 is WSHSY and CDR2 SAAADI. Trimming took off 2 bases at V and 5 bases at J, with 14 bases between the two ends.